Detailed here is one T cell receptor beta chain. The antigen it recognizes is unknown. Base qualities were left out, and no much larger clone turns up one base away. CDR3 length: 14 amino acids, cysteine to phenylalanine. Kept here is only the CDR3 DNA, which spans 42 bases and is read in frame from base 1. Trimming takes 0 bases off V and 8 bases off J; junction bases not matched to a gene: 5. CDR1 is given as SGHRS and CDR2 as YFSETQ, both from the germline V gene. This entry comes from a study of cytomegalovirus exposure and HLA in healthy donors (dated by TCRdb to between 2016 and 2019). A note on the overall study: In an earlier analysis of 450 to 750 of the donors, approximately 300 Gb of sequence data and roughly 100 million unique TCR beta sequences from about 180 million T cells were reported. To predict cytomegalovirus infection status, the study combined high-throughput TCR immunosequencing, statistical association of individual TCRs with disease status, and machine learning. A later genetic analysis used genome-wide SNP genotypes for about 55% of the 666 donors, treating that subset as a discovery cohort. Class I and class II HLA loci were covered by the typing at four-digit resolution. Among the roughly 370 genotyped donors, approximately 76% belonged to the genetic ancestry cluster associated with self-reported Caucasian donors. All discovery cohort repertoires had been generated using a single sequencing platform. The study profiled the T cell repertoires of fewer than 850 subjects by immunosequencing and related them to cytomegalovirus serostatus. To decide whether each TCR beta V gene segment behaved as functional or pseudogenic, an earlier analysis of several hundred of the donors relied on high-throughput TCR beta sequencing. The study was designed to test whether signatures of past pathogen exposure could be identified by cataloging public T cell receptors. Typing coverage varied by locus: roughly 629-630 donors for A, B, C, DRB1 and DQB1; roughly 520 for DQA1; nearly 610 for DPA1; more than 450 for DPB1. In the later analysis, no new phenotypic data were used to find candidate immune exposures; instead, reliance was placed on TCR beta sequences and their occurrence across donors. On average, roughly 240,000 unique TCR beta nucleotide sequences were sequenced per donor among more than 350 genotyped donors of the cohort, with around 19% of those sequences being non-productive. Donor age, sex, ethnicity and CMV serostatus were compiled alongside the repertoire data. To study patterns of TCR occurrence, a later analysis re-analyzed previously published TCR beta repertoires from several hundred donors and added high-resolution HLA genotyping. An early release covering 550 to 650 HLA-typed donors comprised 250 to 350 gigabases of sequencing data and around 85 million unique TCR sequences. About five DR-DQ haplotypes were treated as single units for association and clustering because of strong linkage in the cohort. A separate validation cohort of some 130 different subjects was used in addition to the approximately 640-subject first cohort. Results the study describes overall, beyond this receptor: In a later analysis, HLA-associated TCR beta chains were found to be more clonally expanded and to have lower generation probabilities than equally common non-associated chains. In a later analysis, most CMV-associated TCR beta chains were found to appear HLA-restricted, with HLA associations seemingly driven largely by CMV exposure. The sequencing pipeline was judged likely to have produced a cluster of highly shared sequence variants as a technical artifact. Three of the identified cytomegalovirus-associated TCR beta chains were confirmed in vitro to be specific for cytomegalovirus antigens. An association between a missense DCLRE1C variant and V-gene and J-gene trimming of TCR beta chains was found in a later genetic analysis and replicated in an independent cohort. A further reported finding was that TCR beta sequences accurately predicted the HLA-A and HLA-B alleles for most subjects in the first cohort. Immune exposure information for the cohort was limited to CMV serostatus. When HLA alleles, especially DR and DQ, strongly co-occurred, attributing TCR associations to individual alleles was difficult. The authors suggested that the approach could potentially be extended to other disease states and immunological phenotypes. In the study, approximately 160 TCR beta chains were listed as associated with cytomegalovirus. Linkage disequilibrium might explain the correlated functional status among segregating V segments, but an unknown experimental factor could not be excluded. Because the 87-base-pair reads could not distinguish some IMGT-functional V segments, including TRBV6-2 and TRBV6-3, those segments were excluded. In this cohort, only TCR beta chains were sequenced, and detectable features were limited by the absence of alpha or paired-chain data. Most TCR sequences were observed very rarely across donors, whereas some public TCRs were present in many individuals. A later analysis associated some 17,000 TCR beta sequences with specific HLA alleles at a false discovery rate of 0.05. Broadly in line with IMGT annotations, most TCR beta V segments showed up in productive rearrangements about 87% or about 30% of the time in an earlier analysis of several hundred of the donors. A later genetic analysis reported fewer N-insertions in productive TCRs among donors in an Asian-associated ancestry cluster than the approximately 670-donor mean. Several of the top co-occurrence clusters appeared to be linked to parvovirus B19, influenza, CMV and Epstein-Barr virus, according to a later analysis. A later analysis found that TCR association rates varied across HLA loci, with DRB1 alleles showing the most associated TCRs and HLA-C alleles the fewest. The classifier was reported to diagnose cytomegalovirus status with high specificity and sensitivity in both the original cohort and the validation cohort. Because HLA typing was unavailable for some donors at each locus, only the typed subset was used in association tests. Roughly uniform sequencing depth across donors was assumed in presence/absence analyses, although this assumption may not hold. The earlier analysis of nearly 600 of the donors excluded 15 to 20 rarely observed V segments, including chromosome 9 orphons, because counts were too low.

The library came from the immunoSEQ multiplex PCR assay. For the multiplex PCR, a mixture combining 60 forward primers for TCR Vbeta segments and 13 reverse primers for TCR Jbeta segments was used. The CDR3 region of rearranged TCR beta genes was amplified from genomic DNA by a multiplex PCR assay. The amplified TCR beta libraries were sequenced on the Illumina HiSeq System as 87-base-pair reads. The source study handled its data this way. A later analysis counted approximately 74 million unique TCR beta chains across the 666 repertoires, and 10 million to 11 million of these chains were shared by at least two donors. To remove PCR and sequencing errors, raw reads were error-corrected and collapsed into unique sequences using a nearest-neighbor algorithm that merged closely related sequences. V, D and J gene segments were assigned by aligning CDR3 sequences to IMGT reference sequences. For a sequence to be retained, at least a six-nucleotide match to both a V gene segment and a J gene segment was required. Rearrangements were classified as productive when the CDR3 lacked stop codons and remained in frame with V and J, and all other rearrangements were classified as non-productive. Following IMGT convention, CDR3 was defined as the stretch from the second conserved V-encoded cysteine up to the conserved J-encoded phenylalanine. The earlier analysis of roughly 590 of the donors excluded any sequence lacking an unambiguous match to a single V gene segment. An earlier analysis of some 500 of the donors classified V segments as functional when productive rearrangements were above 56.7% and as segregating when the standard deviation between donors was above 5%. A statistical classification framework was built for diagnosing cytomegalovirus status from the catalog of TCR beta chain sequences. In a later analysis, TCR nucleotide sequences were compared against IMGT/GENE-DB human TR gene sequences so that V and J genes could be assigned. Using the TCRdist pipeline, a later analysis assigned CDR3 sequences along with most-parsimonious VDJ recombination scenarios. A later analysis defined each TCR beta chain by its CDR3 amino acid sequence plus V-gene family, and excluded reads lacking a unique V-gene family. To address suspected cross-contamination and a sequencing artifact, a later analysis removed a few hundred highly shared, low-generation-probability nucleotide sequences. A later analysis calculated a clonal expansion index for each public chain from normalized within-repertoire ranks of inferred template counts. Generation probabilities in a later analysis came from a VDJ recombination model fitted to out-of-frame rearrangements, and those results were checked against IGoR. Hypergeometric tests were used in a later analysis to score TCR-TCR, TCR-HLA and TCR-CMV co-occurrence, with a repertoire-size bias correction applied to the TCR pairs. To estimate false discovery rates, a later analysis permuted the HLA or CMV assignments 20 times. A later analysis grouped co-occurring TCRs with DBSCAN, adding TCRdist sequence similarity when clustering within HLA-allele-positive subsets. Repertoires with fewer than 30,000 or more than 120,000 public chains, plus five repertoires with anomalous nucleotide sharing, were excluded from co-occurrence clustering. TCRdb obtained this table from immuneACCESS and retained in-frame rearrangements with V and J assigned. These tables miss some clones; where compared with another copy, unresolved V genes account for less than half of the shortfall, and the remainder is unexplained. Clone size and the V and J calls come from that table; the DNA yielded D and trimming. This sample comprises 170,000 or so clones, 80% of them detected only once. Of the sample, about 0.63% falls within the top ten clones.

In total, approximately 690 healthy bone marrow donors made up the cohort. All cohort members were sampled while nominally healthy, although unrecorded immune exposures were likely present. The donor was CMV seronegative and was included in the group of a few hundred seronegative cohort members. Every donor gave a peripheral blood sample, and the peripheral blood mononuclear cells from that sample were used for TCR beta sequencing. Genomic DNA was extracted from the blood cell samples with the Qiagen DNeasy Blood Extraction Kit. The origin of this receptor is a boy younger than 18 in good health and CMV-seronegative. The sequenced sample consisted of PBMCs. The receptor chain draws on TRBV5-1 and TRBJ1-2; 9 central nucleotides agree with TRBD1. In nucleotide form, the sequence is TGCGCCAGCAGCTTGGAAGGACAGGGGACGGGCTACACCTTC. Translated, this gives CASSLEGQGTGYTF.